This TCR beta chain was sequenced in a study of blood T cell repertoires in COVID-19. Study context: Acute and convalescent COVID-19 samples came from the United States, Italy and Spain. T cells, B-cell-depleted T cells, or PBMCs supplied cDNA or gDNA.

Original data processing: Amplification of reference gene primers provided the estimated nucleated cell counts. Assay used: immunoSEQ multiplex PCR; TCRdb lists only in-frame clones, some missing. Clone size and V and J calls were adopted from that table, with D and trimming inferred from the DNA. This repertoire shows more than 250,000 clones, roughly 87% found once; its top ten account for about 0.64%. This CDR3 spans 12 amino acids. Deletions cut 6 bases from V and 2 bases from J, with 5 bases between. Sequencing was done on a sample of peripheral blood. The sequence derives from a human donor in a cohort sampled during active COVID-19. The gene calls are TRBV12-3 or TRBV12-4 and TRBJ1-3; D is uncertain. The CDR3 region is CASRTAGNTIYF. The CDR3 DNA sequence: TGTGCCAGCAGGACTGCTGGAAACACCATATATTTT.